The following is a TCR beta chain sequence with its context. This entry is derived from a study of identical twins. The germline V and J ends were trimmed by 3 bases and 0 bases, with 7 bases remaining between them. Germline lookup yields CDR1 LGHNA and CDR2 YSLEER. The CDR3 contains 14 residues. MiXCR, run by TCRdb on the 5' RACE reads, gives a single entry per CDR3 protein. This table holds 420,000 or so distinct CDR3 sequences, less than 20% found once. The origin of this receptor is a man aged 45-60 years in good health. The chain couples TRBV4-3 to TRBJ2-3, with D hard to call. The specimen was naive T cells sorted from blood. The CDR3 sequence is CASSHDSSTDTQYF. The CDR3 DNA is TGCGCCAGCAGCCATGATAGTAGCACAGATACGCAGTATTTT.